The rows below give T cell receptor beta chains drawn from one sample of a study of shared clonotypes between healthy human individuals. The assay was immunoSEQ multiplex PCR, and TCRdb's table has in-frame clones only and misses some. This table has 1.5 million to 2.5 million clones, roughly 95% appearing once. The sample comprised naive CD8+ T cells sorted from blood. The receptors come from a man aged 18 to 29 in good health. CDR3s include the opening cysteine and the closing phenylalanine or tryptophan. The D gene is left open where the match is weak. The size entry is marked missing in some rows and otherwise reads once, few, many or a size class.

clone size: NA; V gene: TRBV6-5; D gene: TRBD1; J gene: TRBJ1-4; CDR3 DNA: TGTGCCAGCAGCCTCGCAGGGGGCGCGGGTGAAAAACTGTTTTTT; CDR3 protein: CASSLAGGAGEKLFF
clone size: NA; V gene: TRBV2; D gene: NA; J gene: TRBJ1-2; CDR3 DNA: TGTGCCAGCACCCCAGGGATAGAAACTAACTATGGCTACACCTTC; CDR3 protein: CASTPGIETNYGYTF
clone size: NA; V gene: TRBV27; D gene: NA; J gene: TRBJ2-3; CDR3 DNA: TGTGCCAGCAGAACTAGCACAGATACGCAGTATTTT; CDR3 protein: CASRTSTDTQYF
clone size: NA; V gene: TRBV9; D gene: TRBD2; J gene: TRBJ2-1; CDR3 DNA: TGTGCCAGCAGCGTAGTTGATAGCGGGAGTTCTGATGAGCAGTTCTTC; CDR3 protein: CASSVVDSGSSDEQFF
clone size: NA; V gene: TRBV7-9; D gene: NA; J gene: TRBJ1-1; CDR3 DNA: TGTGCCAGCAGCTTAATTCGGACACGGAACACTGAAGCTTTCTTT; CDR3 protein: CASSLIRTRNTEAFF
clone size: NA; V gene: TRBV5-1; D gene: TRBD1; J gene: TRBJ2-7; CDR3 DNA: TGCGCCAGCAGCTTGGCGCAGGGGGTTTCTTACGAGCAGTACTTC; CDR3 protein: CASSLAQGVSYEQYF
clone size: NA; V gene: TRBV6-1; D gene: NA; J gene: TRBJ2-7; CDR3 DNA: TGTGCCAGCAGTACCTTAGGGGTCCACGAGCAGTACTTC; CDR3 protein: CASSTLGVHEQYF
clone size: NA; V gene: TRBV19; D gene: NA; J gene: TRBJ2-7; CDR3 DNA: TGTGCCAGTAGTATAGACAGGGGTACTTCCTACGAGCAGTACTTC; CDR3 protein: CASSIDRGTSYEQYF
clone size: NA; V gene: TRBV13; D gene: NA; J gene: TRBJ1-2; CDR3 DNA: TGTGCCAGCAGCCAGACAGAGAACTATGGCTACACCTTC; CDR3 protein: CASSQTENYGYTF
clone size: NA; V gene: TRBV2; D gene: NA; J gene: TRBJ2-1; CDR3 DNA: TGTGCCAGCAACCACCACGGTAACTACAATGAGCAGTTCTTC; CDR3 protein: CASNHHGNYNEQFF
clone size: NA; V gene: TRBV10-3; D gene: TRBD1; J gene: TRBJ2-2; CDR3 DNA: TGTGCCTCTGGGACAGGGTCAAACACCGGGGAGCTGTTTTTT; CDR3 protein: CASGTGSNTGELFF
clone size: NA; V gene: TRBV6-6; D gene: TRBD1; J gene: TRBJ1-2; CDR3 DNA: TGTGCCAGCAGTTCCGGACAGGGTCCTAACTATGGCTACACCTTC; CDR3 protein: CASSSGQGPNYGYTF
clone size: NA; V gene: TRBV6-5; D gene: NA; J gene: TRBJ2-1; CDR3 DNA: TGTGCCAGCAGTTACGACTCGGCACTTTACAATGAGCAGTTCTTC; CDR3 protein: CASSYDSALYNEQFF
clone size: NA; V gene: TRBV6-5; D gene: NA; J gene: TRBJ1-1; CDR3 DNA: TGTGCCAGCAGTTACTCCCAGGGACCCAACACTGAAGCTTTCTTT; CDR3 protein: CASSYSQGPNTEAFF
clone size: NA; V gene: TRBV11-2; D gene: TRBD1; J gene: TRBJ2-1; CDR3 DNA: TGTGCCAGCAGCCATCGTAGTCCGGGACAGGGTTATCATAACAATGAGCAGTTCTTC; CDR3 protein: CASSHRSPGQGYHNNEQFF
clone size: NA; V gene: TRBV6-6; D gene: NA; J gene: TRBJ1-2; CDR3 DNA: TGTGCCAGCAGTTACTCGTCCCGGGATGGCTACACCTTC; CDR3 protein: CASSYSSRDGYTF
clone size: NA; V gene: TRBV6-4; D gene: NA; J gene: TRBJ2-7; CDR3 DNA: TGTGCCAGCAGTTCGTATCGTTCCCCTATCTACGAGCAGTACTTC; CDR3 protein: CASSSYRSPIYEQYF
clone size: NA; V gene: TRBV5-4; D gene: NA; J gene: TRBJ1-5; CDR3 DNA: TGTGCCAGCAGCTTATTCGGCAATCAGCCCCAGCATTTT; CDR3 protein: CASSLFGNQPQHF
clone size: NA; V gene: TRBV5-5; D gene: NA; J gene: TRBJ2-3; CDR3 DNA: TGTGCCAGCAGCTTGGGTGCGGGACCAGATACGCAGTATTTT; CDR3 protein: CASSLGAGPDTQYF
clone size: NA; V gene: TRBV5-5; D gene: TRBD2; J gene: TRBJ2-7; CDR3 DNA: TGTGCCAGCAGCTTGGATTTCGGACTAGCGGGGGTGTACGAGCAGTACTTC; CDR3 protein: CASSLDFGLAGVYEQYF
clone size: once; V gene: TRBV5-1; D gene: NA; J gene: TRBJ1-1; CDR3 DNA: TGCGCCAGCAGCTTGCCCAGGACCCCCCTGAACACTGAAGCTTTCTTT; CDR3 protein: CASSLPRTPLNTEAFF
clone size: NA; V gene: TRBV7-8; D gene: NA; J gene: TRBJ1-2; CDR3 DNA: TGTGCCAGCAGCCCCCCGGACTCTAACTATGGCTACACCTTC; CDR3 protein: CASSPPDSNYGYTF
clone size: NA; V gene: TRBV6-6; D gene: NA; J gene: TRBJ2-7; CDR3 DNA: TGTGCCAGCAGTTACTCATTGGGGGCCCCGGACGAGCAGTACTTC; CDR3 protein: CASSYSLGAPDEQYF